The sequence of this T cell receptor (beta chain) was determined in a study of cytomegalovirus exposure and HLA in healthy donors. Study-wide points: Roughly even sequencing depth across donors was the assumption behind the presence/absence analyses.

The CDR3 length is 16 residues. Per germline, CDR1 LGHNA and CDR2 YNFKEQ. V was pared by 2 bases and J by 5 bases, with 11 bases of the junction left unmatched. PCR used 60 Vbeta primers and 13 Jbeta primers. Here immunoSEQ multiplex PCR was the method, and the copy in TCRdb shows in-frame clones only, minus some. The table shows 150,000 to 200,000 clones, with 70% to 90% occurring only once. In regard to this clone: No antigen is known for it.

This TCR was sampled from a young woman in good health and CMV-seronegative. Sample: PBMCs. This chain links TRBV4-2 with TRBJ2-7; TRBD2 aligns across 8 bases. DNA of the CDR3: TGTGCCAGCAGCCAATCCCAAAGCGGGAGTAGCGACGAGCAGTACTTC. It codes for CASSQSQSGSSDEQYF.